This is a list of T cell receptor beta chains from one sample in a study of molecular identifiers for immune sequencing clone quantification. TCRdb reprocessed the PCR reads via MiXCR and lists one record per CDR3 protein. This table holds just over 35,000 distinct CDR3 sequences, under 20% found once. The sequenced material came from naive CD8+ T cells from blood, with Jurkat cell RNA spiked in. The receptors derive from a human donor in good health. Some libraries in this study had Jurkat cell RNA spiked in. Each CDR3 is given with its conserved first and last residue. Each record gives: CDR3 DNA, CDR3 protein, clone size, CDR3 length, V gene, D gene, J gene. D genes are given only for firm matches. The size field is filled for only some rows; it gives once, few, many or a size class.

CDR3nt: TGTGCCAGCAGTTTTAGTTTTGACTACGAGCAGTACTTC; CDR3aa: CASSFSFDYEQYF; abundance: few; len: 13; v_gene: TRBV28; d_gene: -; j_gene: TRBJ2-7
CDR3nt: TGTGCCAGCAGCTTTTCCGGGACAGACGAGCAGTACTTC; CDR3aa: CASSFSGTDEQYF; abundance: -; len: 13; v_gene: TRBV5-6; d_gene: TRBD1; j_gene: TRBJ2-7
CDR3nt: TGTGCCAGCAGCTTTGTGGAGACCCAGTACTTC; CDR3aa: CASSFVETQYF; abundance: -; len: 11; v_gene: TRBV11-2; d_gene: -; j_gene: TRBJ2-5
CDR3nt: TGTGCCAGCAGTTCTCGAAGCTCCTACGAGCAGTACTTC; CDR3aa: CASSSRSSYEQYF; abundance: many; len: 13; v_gene: TRBV12-3/TRBV12-4; d_gene: -; j_gene: TRBJ2-7
CDR3nt: TGTGCCACCAGCATGGTTCCCGATTCTGATGAAAAACTGTTTTTT; CDR3aa: CATSMVPDSDEKLFF; abundance: many; len: 15; v_gene: TRBV15; d_gene: -; j_gene: TRBJ1-4
CDR3nt: TGTGCCAGCAGTTTCCGGGGGGACTCCTACGAGCAGTACTTC; CDR3aa: CASSFRGDSYEQYF; abundance: many; len: 14; v_gene: TRBV27; d_gene: TRBD2; j_gene: TRBJ2-7
CDR3nt: TGTGCCAGCAGCACCGGACAGGTTACCTACGAGCAGTACTTC; CDR3aa: CASSTGQVTYEQYF; abundance: many; len: 14; v_gene: TRBV7-9; d_gene: TRBD1; j_gene: TRBJ2-7
CDR3nt: TGTGCCAGCAGTGAACGGTGGGTCTCTGGAAACACCATATATTTT; CDR3aa: CASSERWVSGNTIYF; abundance: many; len: 15; v_gene: TRBV6-1; d_gene: -; j_gene: TRBJ1-3
CDR3nt: TGTGCCAGCGGGGACTTTTTGGCCTACGAGCAGTACTTC; CDR3aa: CASGDFLAYEQYF; abundance: many; len: 13; v_gene: TRBV6-2/TRBV6-3; d_gene: -; j_gene: TRBJ2-7
CDR3nt: TGTGCCAGCAGCGGTGAGGGGGGCGGCCAGCCCCAGCATTTT; CDR3aa: CASSGEGGGQPQHF; abundance: many; len: 14; v_gene: TRBV9; d_gene: -; j_gene: TRBJ1-5
CDR3nt: TGTGCCAGCAGCTCGGCAGACAGGGGGCGCTTGACAAACTACGAGCAGTACTTC; CDR3aa: CASSSADRGRLTNYEQYF; abundance: many; len: 18; v_gene: TRBV5-5; d_gene: TRBD1; j_gene: TRBJ2-7
CDR3nt: TGTGCCAGCAGCTCGCCGGGACTTAATACAGATACGCAGTATTTT; CDR3aa: CASSSPGLNTDTQYF; abundance: many; len: 15; v_gene: TRBV7-9; d_gene: -; j_gene: TRBJ2-3
CDR3nt: TGTGCCAGCAGATTCGGGGGGGTAGTTCTAAGCAATCAGCCCCAGCATTTT; CDR3aa: CASRFGGVVLSNQPQHF; abundance: -; len: 17; v_gene: TRBV28; d_gene: -; j_gene: TRBJ1-5
CDR3nt: TGTGCCAGCAGCCTAACAGGGTGGACTGAAGCTTTCTTT; CDR3aa: CASSLTGWTEAFF; abundance: many; len: 13; v_gene: TRBV12-3/TRBV12-4; d_gene: -; j_gene: TRBJ1-1
CDR3nt: TGTGCCAGCAGCTCTGATCTTCGACAGAACACTGAAGCTTTCTTT; CDR3aa: CASSSDLRQNTEAFF; abundance: -; len: 15; v_gene: TRBV7-8; d_gene: -; j_gene: TRBJ1-1
CDR3nt: TGTGCCAGCAGTTTTCTAGAGGTTGACAATTCACCCCTCCACTTT; CDR3aa: CASSFLEVDNSPLHF; abundance: few; len: 15; v_gene: TRBV28; d_gene: -; j_gene: TRBJ1-6
CDR3nt: TGTGCCAGCAGCCAAGGACTAGCGGAGAACACAGATACGCAGTATTTT; CDR3aa: CASSQGLAENTDTQYF; abundance: -; len: 16; v_gene: TRBV7-9; d_gene: TRBD2; j_gene: TRBJ2-3
CDR3nt: TGTGCCAGCAGCTTACCGGGCGAGCAGTACTTC; CDR3aa: CASSLPGEQYF; abundance: many; len: 11; v_gene: TRBV7-2; d_gene: -; j_gene: TRBJ2-7
CDR3nt: TGTGCCAGCAGCCCGAGGGGTGTTCAGCCCCAGCATTTT; CDR3aa: CASSPRGVQPQHF; abundance: few; len: 13; v_gene: TRBV27; d_gene: -; j_gene: TRBJ1-5
CDR3nt: TGCAGCGTCGTATCAGGGATTGAAGCTTTCTTT; CDR3aa: CSVVSGIEAFF; abundance: many; len: 11; v_gene: TRBV29-1; d_gene: -; j_gene: TRBJ1-1
CDR3nt: TGTGCCAGCAGAGACGCAACTAATGAAAAACTGTTTTTT; CDR3aa: CASRDATNEKLFF; abundance: many; len: 13; v_gene: TRBV6-2/TRBV6-3; d_gene: -; j_gene: TRBJ1-4
CDR3nt: TGTGCCAGCAGTCGCCAACGGCAGGGAAAGACCCAGTACTTC; CDR3aa: CASSRQRQGKTQYF; abundance: -; len: 14; v_gene: TRBV28; d_gene: -; j_gene: TRBJ2-5
CDR3nt: TGTGCCAGCGGTTACCCCTACCACTCCCCCTACGAGCAGTACTTC; CDR3aa: CASGYPYHSPYEQYF; abundance: many; len: 15; v_gene: TRBV28; d_gene: -; j_gene: TRBJ2-7
CDR3nt: TGTGCCAGCAGCTCGTTCCTAGGTCCCCTGAACACCGGGGAGCTGTTTTTT; CDR3aa: CASSSFLGPLNTGELFF; abundance: many; len: 17; v_gene: TRBV7-8; d_gene: -; j_gene: TRBJ2-2
CDR3nt: TGTGCCAGCAGCTTGTCCGGGACTGGTCTCTACGAGCAGTACTTC; CDR3aa: CASSLSGTGLYEQYF; abundance: -; len: 15; v_gene: TRBV7-8; d_gene: -; j_gene: TRBJ2-7
CDR3nt: TGCAGCGTCCGGACAGGAACCTGGGCTGGCTACACCTTC; CDR3aa: CSVRTGTWAGYTF; abundance: many; len: 13; v_gene: TRBV29-1; d_gene: TRBD1; j_gene: TRBJ1-2
CDR3nt: TGTGCCAGCAGGGCCCTCGGACAAGAGACCCAGTACTTC; CDR3aa: CASRALGQETQYF; abundance: once; len: 13; v_gene: TRBV12-3/TRBV12-4; d_gene: -; j_gene: TRBJ2-5
CDR3nt: TGCAGCGTTAACAGGGGGGGAACCGGGGAGCTGTTTTTT; CDR3aa: CSVNRGGTGELFF; abundance: many; len: 13; v_gene: TRBV29-1; d_gene: -; j_gene: TRBJ2-2
CDR3nt: TGTGCCAGCAGTTTCTACGGCGGGATAAGAACAGATACGCAGTATTTT; CDR3aa: CASSFYGGIRTDTQYF; abundance: many; len: 16; v_gene: TRBV12-3/TRBV12-4; d_gene: -; j_gene: TRBJ2-3
CDR3nt: TGTGCCAGCAGGGATGCCGGGACTAGCGGTAGCACAGATACGCAGTATTTT; CDR3aa: CASRDAGTSGSTDTQYF; abundance: -; len: 17; v_gene: TRBV7-9; d_gene: TRBD2; j_gene: TRBJ2-3
CDR3nt: TGCAGTTTAAAGAGCACGGAAATTGTCTCCTACAATGAGCAGTTCTTC; CDR3aa: CSLKSTEIVSYNEQFF; abundance: few; len: 16; v_gene: TRBV20-1; d_gene: -; j_gene: TRBJ2-1
CDR3nt: TGCAGCGTTCCTACATGGACGGATACGCAGTATTTT; CDR3aa: CSVPTWTDTQYF; abundance: few; len: 12; v_gene: TRBV29-1; d_gene: -; j_gene: TRBJ2-3
CDR3nt: TGTGCCAGCAGCCAAACCGTCACAAACCGGGACAGGCCCTACGAGCAGTACTTC; CDR3aa: CASSQTVTNRDRPYEQYF; abundance: many; len: 18; v_gene: TRBV4-2; d_gene: TRBD1; j_gene: TRBJ2-7
CDR3nt: TGTGCCAGCAGGGGGGTGGGGCAAAAACAACTCTCACTAAGCTCCTACAATGAGCAGTTCTTC; CDR3aa: CASRGVGQKQLSLSSYNEQFF; abundance: many; len: 21; v_gene: TRBV7-9; d_gene: -; j_gene: TRBJ2-1
CDR3nt: TGTGCCAGCAGCTTGGGACAGGGCTCGCGGGAGACCCAGTACTTC; CDR3aa: CASSLGQGSRETQYF; abundance: many; len: 15; v_gene: TRBV9; d_gene: TRBD1; j_gene: TRBJ2-5
CDR3nt: TGTGCCAGCAGCGGAGGCGGGGGGATAGAATACTTC; CDR3aa: CASSGGGGIEYF; abundance: -; len: 12; v_gene: TRBV9; d_gene: TRBD2; j_gene: TRBJ2-7
CDR3nt: TGTGCCAGCAGCTTAATGGGGGCCCAGCCCCAGCATTTT; CDR3aa: CASSLMGAQPQHF; abundance: many; len: 13; v_gene: TRBV7-8; d_gene: -; j_gene: TRBJ1-5
CDR3nt: TGTGCCAGCAGCGTAGGTAGTGATGTGGCCAAAAACATTCAGTACTTC; CDR3aa: CASSVGSDVAKNIQYF; abundance: many; len: 16; v_gene: TRBV9; d_gene: -; j_gene: TRBJ2-4
CDR3nt: TGTGCCAGCAGCCAAGCCCAGGAGACGGGGGCTCTTGACCACAATGAGCAGTTCTTC; CDR3aa: CASSQAQETGALDHNEQFF; abundance: few; len: 19; v_gene: TRBV4-2; d_gene: -; j_gene: TRBJ2-1
CDR3nt: TGTGCCAGCAGTTTAAACGACAGAGAAAGCAATCAGCCCCAGCATTTT; CDR3aa: CASSLNDRESNQPQHF; abundance: many; len: 16; v_gene: TRBV28; d_gene: -; j_gene: TRBJ1-5
CDR3nt: TGTGCCAGCGGAATTACAGGGAGCTACGAGCAGTACTTC; CDR3aa: CASGITGSYEQYF; abundance: many; len: 13; v_gene: TRBV6-2/TRBV6-3; d_gene: -; j_gene: TRBJ2-7
CDR3nt: TGTGCTAGCAGCTTAGGGACAGGGGGTATGATGACCCAGTACTTC; CDR3aa: CASSLGTGGMMTQYF; abundance: many; len: 15; v_gene: TRBV7-7; d_gene: TRBD1; j_gene: TRBJ2-5
CDR3nt: TGCAGCGCGTGGACAGGGCCCTCTGGGGCCAACGTCCTGACTTTC; CDR3aa: CSAWTGPSGANVLTF; abundance: -; len: 15; v_gene: TRBV29-1; d_gene: TRBD1; j_gene: TRBJ2-6